This TCR beta chain is drawn from a study of T cell responses to AZD1222 COVID-19 vaccine (dated by TCRdb to the early 2020s). Turning to the overall study: AZD1222 recipients whose second dose came at about 4 weeks and those whose second dose came at about 12 weeks were combined into one group, since spike-specific TCR depth and breadth did not differ between the two schedules. TCR sequencing was performed for more than 230 trial participants, of whom roughly 200 were given two doses of AZD1222 and approximately 25 were given two doses of MenACWY control vaccine. Trial participants were enrolled by age into subgroups of 18-55, 56-69 and 70-plus years, and around 150, 28 and 57 TCR-sequenced participants, respectively, were included in these subgroups.

Broader findings and caveats from the paper: Participants were mostly white British and included more females than males, and it was suggested by the authors that clonal diversity may have been underestimated. Because no samples from the day 14 peak response were available, repertoires could be characterized only after the peak T cell response. The 56-69-year group was small, and its depth increase did not reach significance, likely because of low power. Nearly half of unique spike-specific TCRs reportedly recognized epitopes outside regions mutated in the B.1.351 and B.1.1.7 variants. After two AZD1222 doses, spike-specific TCR breadth and depth were significantly higher than at day 0 and than in MenACWY recipients. Only a handful of AZD1222 recipients were SARS-CoV-2 seropositive at baseline, limiting conclusions about previously exposed vaccinees. CD4 TCRs associated with the vaccine covered the entire spike protein, and the dominant responses were in regions 160-218 and 743-854.

This specimen's time point label, interpreted: baseline before first vaccination. The vaccinee samples were drawn from two UK trials, COV001 and COV002, one of which was a single-blind randomized controlled phase 2/3 trial testing AZD1222 (ChAdOx1 nCoV-19) in healthy adults. Trial participant PBMC samples were collected at day 0 and day 28 after the second dose for TCRbeta chain sequencing. The CDR3 regions of human TCRbeta chains were analyzed by immunosequencing. The authors' pipeline ran thus. TCRs in the repertoires were matched against a reference library of SARS-CoV-2-specific TCRs that had been generated with the MIRA antigen-specificity platform. Breadth was defined as the fraction of unique TCRs that were SARS-CoV-2-associated. Depth was defined as the fraction of total T cells that were SARS-CoV-2-associated. Each spike-specific TCR was assigned to its reactive spike region and to a CD4 or CD8 class using the MIRA data. Log10-transformed breadth and depth values were compared by one-way ANOVA with Sidak's multiple comparisons tests. The table comes from immuneACCESS by way of TCRdb, which keeps in-frame sequences with V and J called. Part of the clones is missing from these tables; in studies checked, under half for an unresolved V gene and the rest for unknown reasons. For V, J and clone size, that table is used; D and trimming come from the DNA. The sample includes about 99,000 clones, with 80% to 90% observed a single time. The leading ten clones occupy 20% of the sample.

The CDR3 contains 13 residues, cysteine and phenylalanine counted. The CDR3 DNA has 39 bases and is translated from base 1. The germline V gene gives CDR1 as SGHRS and CDR2 as YFSETQ. With regard to this clone: Its antigen has not been determined. Germline and junction disagree at one end, which may indicate a read error.

This material consisted of peripheral blood, taken on day 0 of AZD1222 vaccination. This TCR was sampled from an adult in good health. The V gene is TRBV5-1 and the J gene is TRBJ1-2, and TRBD1 may be the D gene, going by 5 matching bases. The CDR3 is CASSLQGNDGYTF. In nucleotide form, the sequence is TGCGCCAGCAGCCTTCAGGGTAACGATGGCTACACCTTC.